The rows below give T cell receptor beta chains drawn from one sample of a study of Graves' ophthalmopathy and Graves' hyperthyroidism. TCRdb used MiXCR to reprocess the multiplex PCR reads, holding one entry per CDR3 protein. The table shows under 200,000 distinct CDR3 sequences, with around two fifths occurring only once. Sample: peripheral blood. The receptors come from a woman in her thirties or forties with Graves' ophthalmopathy. Both conserved end residues are part of each CDR3. The D gene is left open where the match is weak. Clone size is stated in some rows and not others, as once, few, many or a class when expanded.

size	J	V	D	DNA	CDR3
-	TRBJ2-7	TRBV2	-	TGTGCCAGCAGTGTCCCGGGACATACCGGGGGGCCGGTCCTTACCTACGAGCAGTACTTC	CASSVPGHTGGPVLTYEQYF
-	TRBJ2-4	TRBV6-2/TRBV6-3	TRBD1	TGTGCCAGCAGTTACGGGACAGGGGTAACCAAAAACATTCAGTACTTC	CASSYGTGVTKNIQYF
many	TRBJ2-7	TRBV27	-	TGTGCCAGCAGTTTAAGTTTCGGTACAGTCGGAATACCCTACGAGCAGTACTTC	CASSLSFGTVGIPYEQYF
few	TRBJ1-1	TRBV30	-	TGTGCCTGGATGAGTCTCGGGACCGTAGAAGCTTTCTTT	CAWMSLGTVEAFF
-	TRBJ2-7	TRBV28	TRBD1	TGTGCCAGCAGCCCACATCGGCTGGGACAGGGGGACGAGCAGTACTTC	CASSPHRLGQGDEQYF
many	TRBJ2-7	TRBV19	-	TGTGCCAGTAGTCGGGACGTAGCCTACGAGCAGTACTTC	CASSRDVAYEQYF
many	TRBJ1-3	TRBV5-1	-	TGCGCCAGCAGCTTCGGACAGGGAAACACCATATATTTT	CASSFGQGNTIYF
many	TRBJ2-5	TRBV7-2	-	TGTGCCAGCAGCTCTCTAGAGACCCAGTACTTC	CASSSLETQYF
many	TRBJ2-5	TRBV10-3	TRBD1	TGTGACACCAGTGAGACAGGGACCCAAGAGACCCAGTACTTC	CDTSETGTQETQYF
-	TRBJ1-3	TRBV7-2	-	TGTGCCAGCAGCTTAGCGCCCGACCCCTCTGGAAACACCATATATTTT	CASSLAPDPSGNTIYF
-	TRBJ2-7	TRBV28	TRBD1	TGTGCCAGCAGTTTATACAGGGGGTCGACCTACGAGCAGTACTTC	CASSLYRGSTYEQYF
-	TRBJ1-1	TRBV28	-	TGTGCCAGCCGGGCGGGAGGAGACACTGAAGCTTTCTTT	CASRAGGDTEAFF
many	TRBJ2-1	TRBV7-2	TRBD2	TGTGCCAGCAGCTTAGTGTTAGCGGGAGTTGAGCAGTTCTTC	CASSLVLAGVEQFF
-	TRBJ2-5	TRBV2	-	TGTGCCAGCAGCCTCAGGGTGGAGGAGACCCAGTACTTC	CASSLRVEETQYF
-	TRBJ2-2	TRBV7-2	TRBD1	TGTGCCAGCACACGGACAGGGAGCACCGGGGAGCTGTTTTTT	CASTRTGSTGELFF
-	TRBJ1-1	TRBV29-1	-	TGCAGCGTTGGCTTGTATACAGCGAACACTGAAGCTTTCTTT	CSVGLYTANTEAFF
many	TRBJ2-5	TRBV7-8	-	TGTGCCAGCAGGAATGATGATCAAGAGACCCAGTACTTC	CASRNDDQETQYF
-	TRBJ1-1	TRBV19	-	TGTGCCAGTAGCCACCTAGGTGGGAACACTGAAGCTTTCTTT	CASSHLGGNTEAFF
many	TRBJ2-7	TRBV4-3	-	TGCGCCAGCAGCCAAGACTTACAGGGCTGGGAGCAGTACTTC	CASSQDLQGWEQYF
-	TRBJ2-5	TRBV30	-	TGTACCTGGAGTAGAACAGGGAATCAAGAGACCCAGTACTTC	CTWSRTGNQETQYF
-	TRBJ2-2	TRBV7-3	TRBD2	TGTGCCAGCAGCTCGCGGGAGGGCCGGCCCGGGGAGCTGTTTTTT	CASSSREGRPGELFF
-	TRBJ1-2	TRBV19	-	TGTGCCAGTAGTAGGTTGGGGGCCTATGGCTACACCTTC	CASSRLGAYGYTF
many	TRBJ1-5	TRBV12-3/TRBV12-4	-	TGTGCCAGCAGCTTTGCTGGGGAAAGCAATCAGCCCCAGCATTTT	CASSFAGESNQPQHF